This T cell receptor (beta chain) was recovered during a study of blood T cell repertoires in COVID-19. About the study: Italy, Spain and the United States were the sources of the convalescent and acute COVID-19 samples. From T cells, B-cell-depleted T cells, or PBMCs came the material, which was cDNA or gDNA.

V was cut by 0 bases and J by 6 bases, with 8 bases left in between. There are 13 residues in the CDR3. Germline V lookup: CDR1 MNHEY, CDR2 SVGEGT. Source study methods: It was from reference gene primer amplification that nucleated cell counts were estimated. The table came from immunoSEQ multiplex PCR; TCRdb's copy has only in-frame clones and leaves some out. That table supplies the V and J calls and clone size; D and trimming were determined from the DNA. The table has about 130,000 clones, approximately 80% seen once. The V and J genes are TRBV6-2 or TRBV6-3 and TRBJ1-2; a possible D gene is TRBD1 (5 bases). Material for sequencing was peripheral blood. The TCR was taken from an elderly woman with acute or convalescent COVID-19. The CDR3 sequence: CASSYSQGHGYTF. DNA for the CDR3: TGTGCCAGCAGTTACTCGCAGGGTCATGGCTACACCTTC.